The sequence of this TCR beta chain was determined in a study of OX40 agonist ivuxolimab in advanced cancers. About the research overall: Ivuxolimab is an agonistic anti-OX40 (CD134) antibody, and patients were treated with it. Dose-escalation patients' cancers were hepatocellular carcinoma, melanoma, renal cell or head and neck cancer.

Only a few counts were recorded for this clone. V dropped 6 bases and J dropped 0 bases, with 12 bases sitting between them. Germline V gene data show CDR1 as SNHLY and CDR2 as FYNNEI. The CDR3 has 14 residues. The table came from immunoSEQ multiplex PCR; TCRdb's copy has only in-frame clones and leaves some out. The sample yields approximately 67,000 clones, approximately 90% seen once. If patients had autoimmune disease history or systemic immunosuppression, they were excluded. The investigators sampled blood at baseline, at cycle 4 day 1, and at cycle 7 day 1. This clonotype originated in an adult with an advanced solid tumor such as melanoma, head and neck, liver or kidney cancer. The sample consisted of CD4+ or CD8+ T cells sorted from blood, taken in a trial of the OX40 agonist ivuxolimab. The chain combines TRBV2 with TRBJ2-7; D is uncertain. The CDR3 sequence is CASRTVYTSYEQYF. The CDR3 coding sequence is TGTGCCAGCAGAACTGTTTACACCTCCTACGAGCAGTACTTC.